This T cell receptor (beta chain) was obtained from a study of tumor-infiltrating lymphocytes in primary liver carcinoma (dated by TCRdb to the late 2010s). Regarding the research as a whole: Hepatocellular carcinoma (four) or combined HCC and intrahepatic cholangiocarcinoma (one) was present in the five patients, who were three men and two women aged 30 to 69 years. For each liver tumor, the study sampled five regions along with adjacent normal tissue and blood, and applied TCRbeta repertoire sequencing, expression microarrays and whole-exome sequencing. The five patients had tumors staged T1-T3 N0M0, with maximum diameters ranging from about 4 to 11 cm. Samples yielded roughly 3.5 to 7.13 million productive TCRbeta reads; read depth did not differ significantly between tissue types. To link TCRbeta repertoire diversity to the local molecular phenotype, the 25 tumor region samples were profiled with Agilent mRNA microarrays. Reproducibility between technical replicate repertoires was high, with correlation coefficients above 0.95 and mean shared-clone rates roughly 0.91. A total of roughly 35 specimens from 5 patients, comprising some 25 tumor regions, 5 adjacent noncancerous liver tissues and 5 peripheral blood samples, were covered by TCRbeta repertoire sequencing. The study at large found these results: Only roughly 7-25% of top clones appeared in all five regions of a tumor, which suggests that tumor-infiltrating T cells are spatially heterogeneous. A significantly larger repertoire fraction was made up by the top 250 clones in tumors than in blood (p = 0.039). Because only the TCR beta chain was sequenced and unpaired alpha chains were not captured, true repertoire diversity is likely underestimated. Consistent with antigen-driven expansion, pairs of tumor regions showed higher repertoire overlap (mean about 36%) than either tumor-adjacent pairs (about 17%) or tumor-blood pairs (approximately 15%). Since the samples were bulk and unsorted, there was no way to compare CD4+ and CD8+ T cell repertoires. Only a few patients were included in the study, and the authors note that the findings should be validated in a larger study.

Total RNA and DNA were co-extracted from about 19-30 mg of bulk tissue with the AllPrep DNA/RNA mini kit, without cell sorting. Surgical resection was performed in China between late 2015 and 2016 on five or six patients with histopathologically diagnosed primary liver carcinoma. Chronic HBV infection was present in the patients, and the patients were treatment-naive at sampling. Five spatially separated regions were sampled per tumor: superior, inferior, left-lateral and right-lateral poles, plus the tumor centre. Histological examination found more than 80% viable tumor cells in every tumor sample. Pieces of fresh tumor and adjacent tissue were cut in half, with one half kept in RNAlater at -80 degrees C and the other half sent for histology. Comment on this clonotype: Its cognate antigen has yet to be identified. A much larger clonotype is one base distant, so this may be a read error.

Starting from approximately 500 ng total RNA, TCRbeta-specific cDNA was produced by reverse transcription with a constant-region primer and ProtoScript II reverse transcriptase. The TCRbeta libraries were prepared through three rounds of nested multiplex PCR following a slightly modified ARM-PCR procedure. Sample barcodes and Illumina adapters were added in a final 25-cycle PCR using Deep VentR polymerase. Before sequencing, amplicons of 200-500 bp were purified from gel using a QIAquick gel extraction kit. An Illumina HiSeq 2500 was used to sequence the TCRbeta amplicons with 250-bp paired-end reads. The paper's data handling went like this. Reads were quality-trimmed with Trimmomatic v0.33, and paired reads were merged with FLASH v1.2.11 to recover full CDR3 sequences. V, D and J germline segments were assigned to the rearranged TCRbeta sequences by MiGEC v1.2.1b. Clonotype statistics and Shannon-Wiener diversity indices were calculated with VDJtools v1.0.0. To cut down on sampling bias, every analysis after diversity analysis relied on just the 250 most abundant clonotypes from each sample. In-frame beta chains were kept once TCRdb had trimmed the public reads at Q25 with fastp and called clones with MiXCR. Records with the same CDR3 protein are collapsed into one entry carrying the most frequent genes and DNA. TCRdb's processing, not the study's, gives the V and J calls here. Across this sample there are 150,000 to 200,000 distinct CDR3 sequences, with approximately 80% seen only once. Of the sample, 15% to 20% falls within the top ten clones.

Sequencing was done on a sample of tumor tissue from primary liver carcinoma. The sequence was collected from a man aged 35 to 55 with primary liver carcinoma and hepatitis B virus infection.

The CDR3 reads as follows: CAIGTGNTGELFF. The DNA is TGCGCCATCGGAACAGGGAACACCGGGGAGCTGTTTTTT. The rearrangement combines TRBV5-1 with TRBJ2-2, and the D gene may be TRBD1, 5 bases matching. In the germline V gene, CDR1 corresponds to SGHRS and CDR2 to YFSETQ. V is cut by 9 bases and J by 1 base, and the space between the germline ends is 10 bases. Including cysteine and phenylalanine, the CDR3 has 13 amino acids. The read is trimmed to its CDR3 DNA, 39 bases read in frame from base 1.